The rows below give T cell receptor beta chains drawn from one sample of a study of blood T cell repertoires in COVID-19. Sequencing used immunoSEQ multiplex PCR; TCRdb keeps in-frame clones, though not all of them. The sample includes about 150,000 clones, 80% to 90% of them seen just once. The sample consisted of peripheral blood. Receptors were obtained from a man between 65 and 85 years old with acute or convalescent COVID-19. Both conserved end residues are part of each CDR3. The D gene is left open where the match is weak. Only part of the rows carry a size: once, few, many, or a class if the clone is expanded.

clone_size d_call j_call v_call cdr3_aa cdr3_nt
- - TRBJ2-7 TRBV6-1 CASSEVGSEYLFTYEQYF TGTGCCAGCAGTGAAGTAGGCTCGGAGTACCTCTTCACCTACGAGCAGTACTTC
- TRBD1 TRBJ1-2 TRBV28 CASSPQLGTGQTYGYTF TGTGCCAGCAGTCCTCAACTGGGGACAGGGCAAACCTATGGCTACACCTTC
- - TRBJ2-5 TRBV13 CASSRRFKQETQYF TGTGCCAGCAGCCGTAGATTCAAGCAAGAGACCCAGTACTTC
- - TRBJ1-5 TRBV4-3 CASSQDVQVTLNQPQHF TGCGCCAGCAGCCAAGATGTTCAAGTGACATTGAATCAGCCCCAGCATTTT
- TRBD1 TRBJ1-4 TRBV6-6 CASSYGTAKVIMFF TGTGCCAGCAGTTACGGGACAGCCAAGGTCATAATGTTTTTT
- - TRBJ1-1 TRBV5-8 CASSLEGRGWGFSEAFF TGTGCCAGCAGCTTGGAAGGGCGAGGGTGGGGTTTTTCGGAAGCTTTCTTT
- TRBD1 TRBJ2-5 TRBV2 CASSDGQGARETQYF TGTGCCAGCAGTGACGGGCAGGGGGCAAGAGAGACCCAGTACTTC
- - TRBJ2-7 TRBV7-6 CASSGTGYEQYF TGTGCCAGCAGCGGGACTGGCTACGAGCAGTACTTC
- - TRBJ2-3 TRBV15 CATSRVATSTDTQYF TGTGCCACCAGCAGAGTAGCGACAAGCACAGATACGCAGTATTTT
- - TRBJ2-5 TRBV18 CASSPWASEETQYF TGTGCCAGCTCACCGTGGGCCTCGGAAGAGACCCAGTACTTC
few TRBD1 TRBJ2-5 TRBV29-1 CSIGTGGSAETQYF TGCAGCATAGGAACAGGGGGTAGCGCGGAGACCCAGTACTTC
- TRBD1 TRBJ1-1 TRBV16 CASSQSGTGEAFF TGTGCCAGCAGCCAATCTGGGACAGGAGAAGCTTTCTTT
- TRBD2 TRBJ2-3 TRBV6-5 CASMGRGSSTDTQYF TGTGCCAGCATGGGGCGGGGGAGCAGCACAGATACGCAGTATTTT
- - TRBJ2-7 TRBV19 CATRWGQEFSYEQYF TGTGCCACCCGCTGGGGGCAGGAATTTTCCTACGAGCAGTACTTC
- TRBD1 TRBJ1-2 TRBV18 CASSPLSGTENGYTF TGTGCCAGCTCACCACTATCCGGGACAGAAAATGGCTACACCTTC
- - TRBJ2-7 TRBV6-6 CASSDSRRSSYEQYF TGTGCCAGCTCAGACAGCAGGCGTAGCTCCTACGAGCAGTACTTC
- - TRBJ2-1 TRBV7-2 CASVDRTSYNEQFF TGTGCCAGTGTAGACCGGACTTCGTACAATGAGCAGTTCTTC
- TRBD1 TRBJ2-7 TRBV29-1 CSVGPSLTGGPEQYF TGCAGCGTTGGCCCTTCACTTACAGGGGGCCCCGAGCAGTACTTC
- - TRBJ1-2 TRBV27 CASTFEGAPYGYTF TGTGCCAGCACCTTTGAAGGGGCCCCTTATGGCTACACCTTC
- - TRBJ2-3 TRBV18 CASSPENTDTQYF TGTGCCAGCTCGCCGGAGAACACAGATACGCAGTATTTT
- - TRBJ1-4 TRBV27 CASSPRPGLLNPSNEKLFF TGTGCCAGCAGTCCCCGGCCCGGACTCTTGAACCCCTCTAATGAAAAACTGTTTTTT
- - TRBJ1-1 TRBV19 CASSLGGVGTEAFF TGTGCCAGTAGTCTAGGGGGAGTAGGCACTGAAGCTTTCTTT
- TRBD2 TRBJ2-1 TRBV4-3 CASSRTGLAVSYNEQFF TGCGCCAGCAGCCGAACTGGACTAGCGGTTTCCTACAATGAGCAGTTCTTC
- TRBD2 TRBJ2-1 TRBV5-1 CASSPGTSGPYNEQFF TGCGCCAGCAGCCCAGGGACTAGCGGACCATACAATGAGCAGTTCTTC
- TRBD2 TRBJ2-7 TRBV28 CASSSRGGQYF TGTGCCAGCAGTTCCCGGGGGGGGCAGTACTTC
- - TRBJ2-1 TRBV19 CASSPPSGYNEQFF TGTGCCAGTAGTCCCCCGAGCGGATACAATGAGCAGTTCTTC
- - TRBJ2-7 TRBV6-5 CASRVGRVRGEQYF TGTGCCAGCAGGGTCGGCAGGGTAAGAGGCGAGCAGTACTTC
- - TRBJ1-4 TRBV6-6 CASSYGGEGNEKLFF TGTGCCAGCAGTTACGGGGGGGAGGGTAATGAAAAACTGTTTTTT
- - TRBJ2-2 TRBV2 CASSEIRQMTGELFF TGTGCCAGCAGTGAAATTCGACAGATGACCGGGGAGCTGTTTTTT